Below are 15 T cell receptor beta chains sequenced from a single sample in a study of human T cells and chemical hapten exposure (dated by TCRdb to about 2021). Preparation of the library involved RACE. These reads were obtained on a NextSeq 500. TCRdb trimmed public reads at Q25 via fastp, called clones via MiXCR and kept in-frame beta chains. Each entry is one CDR3 protein sequence, shown with its most common DNA and genes. The sample contains about 380,000 distinct CDR3 sequences, less than 6.5% of them found a single time. The ten largest make up approximately 2.4% of the sample. The time point label here, explained by the study, means: pre-sensitization, week 0. This specimen's treatment or condition label, interpreted: therapeutic diphenylcyclopropenone sensitization with weekly scalp DPC. Sequenced here: whole blood, sampled in connection with sensitization to the hapten diphenylcyclopropenone (DPC). These receptors were obtained from a woman in her 50s with alopecia areata. Some clones in this sample may be carry-over from other donors' samples.

This clonotype was counted only a few times. The chain joins TRBV20-1 to TRBJ1-5; 8 bases match TRBD1. V trimming: 4 bases; J trimming: 4 bases; junction bases outside the gene matches: 12. The CDR3 contains 16 residues. Per the germline V gene, CDR1 is DFQATT and CDR2 is SNEGSKA (reference sequence). The CDR3 sequence: CSATTMQGARNQPQHF. The CDR3 DNA sequence: TGCAGTGCTACAACGATGCAGGGGGCGCGTAATCAGCCCCAGCATTTT.

This clonotype showed up many times. V gene TRBV4-2 combines with J gene TRBJ2-5; D unresolved. Germline assignment: CDR1 LGHNA and CDR2 YNFKEQ. V was trimmed by 5 bases and J by 0 bases, leaving 13 bases between them. The length of the CDR3 is 15 residues. For the CDR3, the DNA is TGTGCCAGCAGCGCAGACCATACGGACCAAGAGACCCAGTACTTC. Translated, it gives CASSADHTDQETQYF.

CDR3 nucleotide sequence: TGTGCCAGTAGTATAGCCCGGGGGGGCGCTGTTCACTATGGCTACACCTTC. Translation: CASSIARGGAVHYGYTF. The chain links TRBV19 to TRBJ1-2; D is perhaps TRBD1 (6 bases). V was cut by 1 base and J by 3 bases, with 18 bases left in between. The CDR3 is 17 residues long. Germline V gives CDR1 LNHDA, CDR2 SQIVND (reference sequence). Using reference TRBV19 and TRBJ1-2 for the parts outside the CDR3, the full variable domain is DGGITQSPKYLFRKEGQNVTLSCEQNLNHDAMYWYRQDPGQGLRLIYYSQIVNDFQKGDIAEGYSVSREKKESFPLTVTSAQKNPTAFYLCASSIARGGAVHYGYTFGSGTRLTVV.

This clonotype was found many times. This chain's CDR3 is CSVAKAAGNTEAFF. In DNA form, the CDR3 reads TGCAGCGTTGCGAAAGCCGCAGGGAACACTGAAGCTTTCTTT. The chain couples TRBV29-1 to TRBJ1-1; D unclear. Trimming removed 4 bases from V and 1 base from J, with 13 bases in between. Germline-derived CDR1 and CDR2 are SQVTM and ANQGSEA. There are 14 residues in the CDR3.

A few counts support this clonotype. The V and J genes are TRBV5-6 and TRBJ2-1; the match to TRBD1 covers 7 bases. The CDR3 contains 14 residues. Germline V gene lookup returns CDR1 SGHDT and CDR2 YYEEEE. Unmatched junction bases numbered 4, after V lost 3 bases and J lost 4 bases. The CDR3 spells CASSYGTEYNEQFF. The CDR3 DNA reads TGTGCCAGCAGCTATGGGACAGAGTACAATGAGCAGTTCTTC.

This clonotype was detected ten times or more. J is TRBJ2-7 and V is TRBV20-1, with 7 bases aligning to TRBD1. Trimming cost V 2 bases and J 4 bases; bases outside gene matches: 8. This CDR3 comprises 14 residues. In germline, CDR1 is DFQATT, CDR2 SNEGSKA (reference sequence). The CDR3 coding sequence is TGCAGTGCTAGATGGAGACAGGGTAATTACGAGCAGTACTTC. Protein product: CSARWRQGNYEQYF.

This clonotype was counted between two and nine times. The CDR3 bases are TGTGCCAGCTCGCAAGGGGCTAGCAACGGGGAGCTGTTTTTT. Amino acids: CASSQGASNGELFF. The genes are TRBV7-9 and TRBJ2-2; D may be TRBD1 or TRBD2 (5 bases each). CDR1 and CDR2 (germline): SEHNR, FQNEAQ (reference sequence). This CDR3 region has 14 residues. V gave up 8 bases and J gave up 7 bases, with 17 bases separating them.

The J gene is TRBJ2-1, the V gene TRBV6-5; the match to TRBD2 covers 7 bases. Germline-derived CDR1 and CDR2 are MNHEY and SVGAGI. J was trimmed by 3 bases and V by 8 bases; bases with no gene match: 10. The CDR3 spans 15 residues. The CDR3: CASPSWRGIYNEQFF. CDR3 sequence (DNA): TGTGCCAGCCCCTCCTGGCGGGGGATCTACAATGAGCAGTTCTTC.

This clonotype was detected a few times. V and J are TRBV6-1 and TRBJ2-7; 9 bases agree with TRBD1. Looked up from germline, CDR1 is MNHNS and CDR2 is SASEGT. V lost 7 bases and J lost 7; bases outside the gene matches: 2. CDR3 size: 11 residues. The CDR3 loop reads CASTGTGEQYF. The CDR3 nucleotides read TGTGCCAGCACCGGGACAGGGGAGCAGTACTTC.

This clonotype was found many times. V gene TRBV29-1 combines with J gene TRBJ1-2; 7 bases line up with TRBD1. Germline V lookup: CDR1 SQVTM, CDR2 ANQGSEA. The junction had 5 bases not matched to a gene; V was cut back by 3 bases and J by 4 bases. The CDR3 totals 13 residues. CDR3 protein: CSVEGTAIYGYTF. For the CDR3, the DNA is TGCAGCGTTGAGGGGACAGCCATCTATGGCTACACCTTC.

The chain recombines TRBV4-1 with TRBJ2-5; D is possibly TRBD2 (6 bases). Germline V gene data show CDR1 as MGHRA and CDR2 as YSYEKL. The V gene lost 4 bases and the J gene lost 5 bases, with 17 bases spanning the gap. The CDR3 contains 15 residues. CDR3 protein: CASSPHGGVGETQYF. The CDR3 DNA follows: TGCGCCAGCAGCCCCCACGGCGGGGTAGGTGAGACCCAGTACTTC.

The gene calls are TRBV10-3 and TRBJ1-2; D remains ambiguous. V dropped 7 bases and J dropped 8 bases, with 17 bases sitting between them. The germline gives CDR1 ENHRY, CDR2 SYGVKD. The CDR3 is made up of 13 amino acids. The CDR3: CAINPDSSLGYTF. Written as DNA, the CDR3 is TGTGCCATCAACCCGGATTCATCCTTAGGCTACACCTTC.

This clonotype was found many times. The chain recombines TRBV20-1 with TRBJ1-6, with D tentatively TRBD1 (5 bases). V was shortened by 5 bases and J by 2 bases, with 13 bases between the two germline ends. This CDR3 has 15 residues. Germline lookup yields CDR1 DFQATT and CDR2 SNEGSKA (reference sequence). CDR3 amino acids: CSASQGGTYNSPLHF. The CDR3 DNA sequence: TGCAGTGCTTCCCAGGGTGGGACCTATAATTCACCCCTCCACTTT.

The CDR3 reads CASSDGLSDTQYF. In nucleotides, the CDR3 is TGTGCCAGCAGCGATGGGTTGTCTGATACGCAGTATTTT. The V gene is TRBV9, the J gene TRBJ2-3; D is unresolved. CDR3 length equals 13 residues. Germline CDR1 SGDLS, CDR2 YYNGEE. V lost 3 bases, J lost 6 bases, and 11 bases lay in between.

The V call is TRBV20-1, the J call TRBJ2-4; tentatively, D is TRBD1 (8 bases). The germline V gene encodes CDR1 DFQATT and CDR2 SNEGSKA (reference sequence). V lost 1 base to trimming and J lost 7 bases, with 17 bases between them. This CDR3 comprises 15 residues. The CDR3 sequence: CSARVDTGGGNIQYF. CDR3 DNA sequence: TGCAGTGCTAGAGTAGATACAGGGGGAGGGAACATTCAGTACTTC.